One sample yielded the 2 T cell receptor beta chains listed below, sequenced in a study of prognosis after radiotherapy for stage I lung cancer. With two-round multiplex PCR, TCR beta CDR3 sequences were amplified from genomic DNA. Used in first-round PCR were primers specific to each TRBV and TRBJ gene. TCRdb used MiXCR to reprocess the multiplex PCR reads, holding one entry per CDR3 protein. The sample carries around 30,000 distinct CDR3 sequences, 32% recorded once. Here the sequenced sample was PBMCs, taken before or after stereotactic body radiation therapy (not recorded which). The origin of the receptors is a donor over 45 with non-small cell lung cancer.

This clonotype has a count of ten or more. The V and J genes are TRBV19 and TRBJ2-3; 7 bases are shared with TRBD1. The CDR3 runs to 15 residues. After removal of 7 bases from V and 3 bases from J, the junction contained 10 bases not matched to a gene. From germline, CDR1 is LNHDA and CDR2 SQIVND (reference sequence). CDR3: CASTLGQKTTDTQYF. The CDR3, as DNA: TGTGCCAGTACCCTGGGACAGAAGACGACAGATACGCAGTATTTT.

This clonotype was seen many times. The chain employs TRBV19 and TRBJ1-2, with D hard to call. This CDR3 comprises 14 residues. CDR1 LNHDA and CDR2 SQIVND come from the germline V gene (reference sequence). V was shortened by 4 bases and J by 4 bases, with 13 bases between the two germline ends. CDR3 loop: CASSTRVSGYGYTF. CDR3 coding DNA: TGTGCCAGTAGTACACGGGTTTCGGGCTATGGCTACACCTTC.